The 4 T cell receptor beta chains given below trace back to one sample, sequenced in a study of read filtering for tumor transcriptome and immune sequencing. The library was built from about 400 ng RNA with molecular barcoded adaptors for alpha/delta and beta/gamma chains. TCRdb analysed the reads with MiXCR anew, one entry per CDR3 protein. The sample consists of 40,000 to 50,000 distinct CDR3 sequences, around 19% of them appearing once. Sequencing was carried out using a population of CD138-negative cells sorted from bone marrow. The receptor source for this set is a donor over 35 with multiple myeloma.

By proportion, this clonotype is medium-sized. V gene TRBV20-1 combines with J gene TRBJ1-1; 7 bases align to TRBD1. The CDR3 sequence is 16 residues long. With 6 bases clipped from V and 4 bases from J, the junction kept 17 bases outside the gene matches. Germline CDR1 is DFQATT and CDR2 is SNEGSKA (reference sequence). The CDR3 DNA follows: TGCAGTGCCCTGGCGGGACAGAACCGAACTCCCACTGAAGCTTTCTTT. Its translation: CSALAGQNRTPTEAFF.

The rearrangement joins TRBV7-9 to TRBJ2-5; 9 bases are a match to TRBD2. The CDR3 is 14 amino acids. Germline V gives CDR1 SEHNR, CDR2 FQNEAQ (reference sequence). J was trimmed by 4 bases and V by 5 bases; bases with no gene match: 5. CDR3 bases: TGTGCCAGCAGCATTAGCGGGAGCGGAGAGACCCAGTACTTC. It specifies CASSISGSGETQYF.

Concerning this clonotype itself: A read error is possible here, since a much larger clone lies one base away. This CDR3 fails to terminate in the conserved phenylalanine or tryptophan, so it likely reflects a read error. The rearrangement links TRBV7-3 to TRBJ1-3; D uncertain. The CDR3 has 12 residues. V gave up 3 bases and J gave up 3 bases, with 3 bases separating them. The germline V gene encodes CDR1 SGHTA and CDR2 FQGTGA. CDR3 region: CASSFDGNTIYL. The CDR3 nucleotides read TGTGCCAGCAGCTTTGATGGAAACACCATATATCTT.

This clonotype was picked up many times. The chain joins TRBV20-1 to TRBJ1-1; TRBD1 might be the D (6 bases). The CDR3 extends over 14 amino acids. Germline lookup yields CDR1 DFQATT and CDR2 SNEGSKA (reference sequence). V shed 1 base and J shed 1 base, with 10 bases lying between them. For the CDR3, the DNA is TGCAGTGCTAGAGCGAAGGGGGGGAACACTGAAGCTTTCTTT. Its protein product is CSARAKGGNTEAFF.